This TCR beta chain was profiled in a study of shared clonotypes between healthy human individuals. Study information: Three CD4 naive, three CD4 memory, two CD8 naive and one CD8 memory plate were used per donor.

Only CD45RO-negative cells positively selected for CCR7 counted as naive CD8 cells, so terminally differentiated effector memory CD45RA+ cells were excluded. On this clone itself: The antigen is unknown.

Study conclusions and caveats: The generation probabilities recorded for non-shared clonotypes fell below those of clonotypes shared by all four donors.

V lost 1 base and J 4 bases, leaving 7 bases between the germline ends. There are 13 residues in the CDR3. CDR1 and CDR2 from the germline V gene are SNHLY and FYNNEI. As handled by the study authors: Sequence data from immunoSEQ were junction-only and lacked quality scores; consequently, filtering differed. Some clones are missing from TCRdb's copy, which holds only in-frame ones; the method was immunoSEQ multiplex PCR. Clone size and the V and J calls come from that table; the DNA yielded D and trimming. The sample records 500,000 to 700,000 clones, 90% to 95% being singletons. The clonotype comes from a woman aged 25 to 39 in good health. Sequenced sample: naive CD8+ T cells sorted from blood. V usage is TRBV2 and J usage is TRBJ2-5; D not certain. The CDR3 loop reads CASSEDARETQYF. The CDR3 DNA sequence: TGTGCCAGCAGTGAAGACGCCCGAGAGACCCAGTACTTC. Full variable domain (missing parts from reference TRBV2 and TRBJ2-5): EPEVTQTPSHQVTQMGQEVILRCVPISNHLYFYWYRQILGQKVEFLVSFYNNEISEKSEIFDDQFSVERPDGSNFTLKIRSTKLEDSAMYFCASSEDARETQYFGPGTRLLVL.